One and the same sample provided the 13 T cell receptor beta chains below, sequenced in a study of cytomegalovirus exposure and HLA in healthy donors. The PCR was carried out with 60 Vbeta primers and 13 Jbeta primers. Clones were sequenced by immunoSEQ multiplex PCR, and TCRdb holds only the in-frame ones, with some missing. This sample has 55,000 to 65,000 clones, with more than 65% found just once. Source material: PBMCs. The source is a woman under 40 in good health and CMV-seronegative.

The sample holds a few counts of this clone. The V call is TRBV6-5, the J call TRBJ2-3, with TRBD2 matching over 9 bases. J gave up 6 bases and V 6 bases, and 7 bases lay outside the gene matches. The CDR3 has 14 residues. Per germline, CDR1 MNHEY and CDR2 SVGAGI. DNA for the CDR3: TGTGCCAGCAGGCCGGGACTAGCCTTTGATACGCAGTATTTT. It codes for CASRPGLAFDTQYF.

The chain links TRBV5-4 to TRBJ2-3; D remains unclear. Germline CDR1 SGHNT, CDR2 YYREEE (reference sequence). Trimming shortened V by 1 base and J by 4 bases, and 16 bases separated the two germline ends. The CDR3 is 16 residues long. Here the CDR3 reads CASSLSPITISDTQYF. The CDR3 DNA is TGTGCCAGCAGCTTGTCACCAATCACTATATCAGATACGCAGTATTTT.

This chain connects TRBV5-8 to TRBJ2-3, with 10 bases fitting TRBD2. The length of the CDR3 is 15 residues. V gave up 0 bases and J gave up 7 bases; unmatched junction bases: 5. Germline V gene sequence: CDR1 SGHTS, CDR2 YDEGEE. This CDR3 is CASSLGSGGAYTQYF. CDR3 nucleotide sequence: TGTGCCAGCAGCTTGGGAAGCGGGGGGGCATATACGCAGTATTTT.

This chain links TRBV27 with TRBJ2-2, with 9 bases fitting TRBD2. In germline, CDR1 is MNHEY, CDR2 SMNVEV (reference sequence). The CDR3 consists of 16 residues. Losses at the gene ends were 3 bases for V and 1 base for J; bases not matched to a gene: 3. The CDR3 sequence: CASSFWRGGNTGELFF. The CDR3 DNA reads TGTGCCAGCAGTTTCTGGCGGGGGGGGAACACCGGGGAGCTGTTTTTT.

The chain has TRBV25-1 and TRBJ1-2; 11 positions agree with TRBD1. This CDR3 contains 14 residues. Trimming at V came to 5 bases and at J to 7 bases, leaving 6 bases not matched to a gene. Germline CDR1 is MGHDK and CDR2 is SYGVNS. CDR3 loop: CASSFGQGASGYTF. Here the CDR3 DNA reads TGTGCCAGCAGTTTCGGACAGGGGGCAAGTGGCTACACCTTC.

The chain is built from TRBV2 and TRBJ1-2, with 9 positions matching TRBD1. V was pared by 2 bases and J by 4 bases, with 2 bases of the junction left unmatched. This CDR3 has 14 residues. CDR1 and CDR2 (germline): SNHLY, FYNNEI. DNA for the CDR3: TGTGCCAGCAGTGAAACAGGGGGCGGCTATGGCTACACCTTC. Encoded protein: CASSETGGGYGYTF.

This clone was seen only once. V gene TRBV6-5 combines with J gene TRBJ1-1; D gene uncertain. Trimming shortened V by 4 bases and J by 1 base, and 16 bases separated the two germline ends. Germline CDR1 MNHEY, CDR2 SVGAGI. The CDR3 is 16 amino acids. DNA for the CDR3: TGTGCCAGCAGTTCATCCGCCGGGAGAACGAACACTGAAGCTTTCTTT. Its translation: CASSSSAGRTNTEAFF.

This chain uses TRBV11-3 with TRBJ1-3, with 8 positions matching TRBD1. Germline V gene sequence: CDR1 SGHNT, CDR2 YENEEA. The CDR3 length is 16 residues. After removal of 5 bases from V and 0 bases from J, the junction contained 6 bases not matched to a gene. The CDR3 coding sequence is TGTGCCAGCAGCAACACCGGGACAGGCTCTGGAAACACCATATATTTT. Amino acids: CASSNTGTGSGNTIYF.

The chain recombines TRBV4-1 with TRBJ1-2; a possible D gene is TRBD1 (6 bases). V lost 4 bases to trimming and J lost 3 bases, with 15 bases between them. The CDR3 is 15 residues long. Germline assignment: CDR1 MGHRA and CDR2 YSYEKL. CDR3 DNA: TGCGCCAGCAGCCTCCCGGGGGGGCCCTACTATGGCTACACCTTC. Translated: CASSLPGGPYYGYTF.

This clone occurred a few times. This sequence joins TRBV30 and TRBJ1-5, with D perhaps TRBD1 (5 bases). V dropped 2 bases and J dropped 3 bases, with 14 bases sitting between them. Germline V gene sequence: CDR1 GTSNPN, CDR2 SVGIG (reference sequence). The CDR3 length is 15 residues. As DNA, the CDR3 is TGTGCCTGGAGTCCCACAGGCGGTCTCAATCAGCCCCAGCATTTT. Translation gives CAWSPTGGLNQPQHF.

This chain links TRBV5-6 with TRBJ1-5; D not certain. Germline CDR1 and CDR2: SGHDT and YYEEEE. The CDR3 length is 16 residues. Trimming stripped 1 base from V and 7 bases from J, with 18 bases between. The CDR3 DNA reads TGTGCCAGCAGCTTGAGGAGGGTCTTGGGAGGACAGCCCCAGCATTTT. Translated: CASSLRRVLGGQPQHF.

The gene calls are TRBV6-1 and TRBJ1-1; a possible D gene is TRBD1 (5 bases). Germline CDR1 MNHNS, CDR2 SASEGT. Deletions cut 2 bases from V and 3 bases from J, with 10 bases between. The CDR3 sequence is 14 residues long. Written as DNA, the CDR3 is TGTGCCAGCAGTGAACTCCAAGGGGACACTGAAGCTTTCTTT. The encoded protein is CASSELQGDTEAFF.

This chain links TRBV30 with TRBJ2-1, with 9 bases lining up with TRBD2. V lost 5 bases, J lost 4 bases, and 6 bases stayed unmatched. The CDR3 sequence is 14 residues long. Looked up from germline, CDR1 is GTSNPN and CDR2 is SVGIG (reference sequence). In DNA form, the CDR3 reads TGTGCCTGGCTTACTAGCGGGTCTTACAATGAGCAGTTCTTC. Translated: CAWLTSGSYNEQFF.